This TCR beta chain was captured by sequencing in a study of blood T cell repertoires in COVID-19. TCRdb's table, derived via immunoSEQ multiplex PCR, lists solely in-frame clones and lacks some. The top ten hold 8.5% to 14% of the sample, which has hundreds of thousands of clones, 85% to 90% seen once. The J segment lost 3 bases and the V segment lost 6 bases, leaving 6 bases of the junction unmatched. This CDR3 contains 16 residues. Germline V gene lookup returns CDR1 SEHNR and CDR2 FQNEAQ (reference sequence). This sequence was found in a woman under 40 with COVID-19, enrolled during active disease. The sequenced material came from peripheral blood. The chain recombines TRBV7-9 with TRBJ2-3, with TRBD2 identical over 13 bases. CDR3: CASSRTSGGLTDTQYF. CDR3 nucleotides: TGTGCCAGCAGTAGGACTAGCGGGGGACTTACAGATACGCAGTATTTT.